Listed below are T cell receptor beta chains from one sample, sequenced in a study of blood T cells in healthy people across ages. TCRdb passed the 5' RACE reads through MiXCR, listing each CDR3 protein once. The sample records about 930,000 distinct CDR3 sequences, 25% to 30% being singletons. The same data also went into a second study, on T cells of mothers and their children.

Sequencing used blood. These receptors were collected from a woman aged 40 to 49 in good health. Both conserved end residues are part of each CDR3. The order of the fields is J gene, V gene, CDR3 protein.

TRBJ1-2,TRBV5-1,CASSLGRDQGGYTF
TRBJ1-2,TRBV4-1,CASSETLQGAGGYTF
TRBJ2-3,TRBV9,CATSRGGTDTQYF
TRBJ2-7,TRBV20-1,CSARGAREYEQYF
TRBJ2-3,TRBV12-3/TRBV12-4,CASSPDIRDTGRNTDTQYF
TRBJ2-7,TRBV5-1,CASSVRFTGTGGYEQYF
TRBJ1-5,TRBV6-6,CASGKFSNQPQHF
TRBJ1-1,TRBV7-6,CAGSLAGRNTEAFF
TRBJ1-5,TRBV21-1,CASSKAPWHHSNQPQHF
TRBJ2-1,TRBV6-5,CASSRRWASYNEQFF
NA,TRBV27,CASSTPAGGSDEQYF
TRBJ1-6,TRBV5-6,CASSLSGTSSYNSPLHF
TRBJ1-1,TRBV5-5,CASSLAAATEAFF
TRBJ1-1,TRBV3-1,CASSQDMGQYTEAFF
TRBJ2-7,TRBV5-1,CASGLGQGGRETQYF
TRBJ1-2,TRBV4-1,CASRAPGQGVGDYGYTF
TRBJ2-3,TRBV25-1,CASSWPSTDTQYF
TRBJ2-2,TRBV12-5,CASSRTGASGELFF
TRBJ2-5,TRBV21-1,CASDRTENQETQYF
TRBJ2-3,TRBV12-3/TRBV12-4,CASSWTIRADTQYF
TRBJ1-1,TRBV6-6,CATRDTNTEAFF
TRBJ1-2,TRBV6-6,CASSYTGQGGGYTF
TRBJ1-5,TRBV6-2/TRBV6-3,CASSYSLQFSNQPQHF
TRBJ1-2,TRBV11-2,CASSLGVGQNNYGYTF
TRBJ1-1,TRBV27,CAGSPQERRTEAFF
TRBJ1-2,TRBV12-3/TRBV12-4,CASSVPGYSYGYTF
TRBJ2-3,TRBV7-9,CASGTGSTDTQYF